Listed below are T cell receptor beta chains from one sample, sequenced in a study of cytomegalovirus exposure and HLA in healthy donors. Sequencing was performed with immunoSEQ multiplex PCR; in TCRdb, only in-frame clones are kept and a portion is missing. This table holds about 160,000 clones, roughly 80% found once. What was sequenced was PBMCs. The receptor source for this set is a girl aged 2-15 years in good health and CMV-seropositive. Each CDR3 is given with its conserved first and last residue. Fields, in order: D gene, clone size, V gene, J gene, CDR3 DNA, CDR3 protein. The D gene is left open where the match is weak. Size tells how often a clone was seen (once, few, many) or the class of an expanded clone, and some rows leave it out.

>NA|NA|TRBV4-1|TRBJ2-7
TGCGCCAGCAGCGACCACGGGAGCTCCTACGAGCAGTACTTC
CASSDHGSSYEQYF
>NA|once|TRBV10-1|TRBJ2-2
TGCGCCAGCAGTGAAAGCAGGGAGAACACCGGGGAGCTGTTTTTT
CASSESRENTGELFF
>TRBD1|NA|TRBV4-1|TRBJ1-2
TGCGCCAGCAGCCAAAAAATGGGGGGAGACAGGGGGCGCGGCTACACCTTC
CASSQKMGGDRGRGYTF
>NA|NA|TRBV5-1|TRBJ1-2
TGCGCCAGCAGCTTGGAAGGGGGTGGCTACACCTTC
CASSLEGGGYTF
>NA|NA|TRBV5-4|TRBJ1-1
TGTGCCAGCAGCTTGAACACATACACTGAAGCTTTCTTT
CASSLNTYTEAFF
>NA|once|TRBV7-9|TRBJ2-1
TGTGCCAGCAGCTACCCTTCACAGGAAAGGCCCTACAATGAGCAGTTCTTC
CASSYPSQERPYNEQFF
>TRBD2|NA|TRBV5-6|TRBJ2-3
TGTGCCAGCAGCTACGGGGGGGAGGGCAAGTATTTT
CASSYGGEGKYF
>NA|NA|TRBV9|TRBJ2-7
TGTGCCAGCAGCGTTGTGGGACTTGGATACGAGCAGTACTTC
CASSVVGLGYEQYF
>NA|NA|TRBV7-9|TRBJ2-4
TGTGCCAGCAGCTTGGACAGTTCAAACATTCAGTACTTC
CASSLDSSNIQYF
>NA|NA|TRBV7-9|TRBJ2-2
TGTGCCAGCAGCCCAATAGTTGCCGGGGAGCTGTTTTTT
CASSPIVAGELFF
>NA|NA|TRBV13|TRBJ2-5
TGTGCCAGCAGCTCCTACTCGTCCCAAGAGACCCAGTACTTC
CASSSYSSQETQYF
>TRBD1|NA|TRBV30|TRBJ1-4
TGTGCCTGGAGTTCTCGACAGGGTAGTGAAAAACTGTTTTTT
CAWSSRQGSEKLFF
>TRBD1|NA|TRBV27|TRBJ1-5
TGTGCCAGCAGGGAGACAGGGAGGTACAGCAATCAGCCCCAGCATTTT
CASRETGRYSNQPQHF
>NA|NA|TRBV7-6|TRBJ2-1
TGTGCCAGCAGCTTGCGCGGGGAGGATAATGAGCAGTTCTTC
CASSLRGEDNEQFF
>NA|NA|TRBV5-1|TRBJ1-1
TGCGCCAGCAGCTTAGGTATGCGGTCGGGAGGGACTGAAGCTTTCTTT
CASSLGMRSGGTEAFF
>TRBD1|NA|TRBV5-4|TRBJ1-4
TGTGCCAAGGGACAGGGGGTCGAGAATGAAAAACTGTTTTTT
CAKGQGVENEKLFF
>TRBD2|NA|TRBV27|TRBJ2-3
TGTGCCAGCAGTTTAGTTGGGAGACTAGCGACAGATACGCAGTATTTT
CASSLVGRLATDTQYF
>TRBD1|NA|TRBV30|TRBJ1-1
TGTGCCTGGTGGACAGGGAACACTGAAGCTTTCTTT
CAWWTGNTEAFF
>NA|NA|TRBV6-1|TRBJ2-1
TGTGCCAGCAGTGAAGCCGTCGGGTGGGATCAGGGTGAGCAGTTCTTC
CASSEAVGWDQGEQFF
>NA|few|TRBV6-1|TRBJ2-1
TGTGCCAGCATCGTCGGCCCAGGGGGGTACAATGAGCAGTTCTTC
CASIVGPGGYNEQFF
>NA|NA|TRBV28|TRBJ1-5
TGTGCCAGCAGTTTTCCCGGGAGGAACCAGCCCCAGCATTTT
CASSFPGRNQPQHF
>NA|few|TRBV11-2|TRBJ2-7
TGTGCCAGCAGCTTACCCCGAGGGGGGGCCACCTCCTACGAGCAGTACTTC
CASSLPRGGATSYEQYF
>TRBD2|NA|TRBV4-1|TRBJ2-5
TGCGCCAGCAGCCCCTCGTATGGGGGGGTTGAAGAGACCCAGTACTTC
CASSPSYGGVEETQYF
>NA|few|TRBV5-1|TRBJ1-6
TGCGCCAGCAGCTTGGGTCAGATTAATTCACCCCTCCACTTT
CASSLGQINSPLHF
>NA|NA|TRBV7-8|TRBJ1-1
TGTGCCAGCAGCCCCCCAGATCTCCAAGCTTTCTTT
CASSPPDLQAFF
>NA|NA|TRBV19|TRBJ1-3
TGTGCCAGTAGTATCTCGGCGACAGCCTCTGGAAACACCATATATTTT
CASSISATASGNTIYF
>TRBD1|NA|TRBV4-1|TRBJ2-7
TGCGCCAGCAGCCAGGCTACAGGGGTACCCTACGAGCAGTACTTC
CASSQATGVPYEQYF
>NA|NA|TRBV7-8|TRBJ1-1
TGTGCCAGCAGCTTATTAGGACAGTGGACTGAAGCTTTCTTT
CASSLLGQWTEAFF
>NA|NA|TRBV5-3|TRBJ1-4
TGTGCCAGATGGGGGGGAAAGAGGGAAAAACTGTTTTTT
CARWGGKREKLFF
>NA|NA|TRBV6-5|TRBJ2-5
TGTGCCAGCAGCTTCGGAGAGACCCAGTACTTC
CASSFGETQYF
>NA|NA|TRBV6-5|TRBJ2-2
TGTGCCAGCACTGACGACCCGGGGGACGGGGAGCTGTTTTTT
CASTDDPGDGELFF
>TRBD2|NA|TRBV28|TRBJ2-7
TGTGCCAGCAGTTTTACGGGAGGGTCCTACGAGCAGTACTTC
CASSFTGGSYEQYF
>TRBD2|NA|TRBV15|TRBJ2-3
TGTGCCACCAGCAGAGACCTACTAGCGGGGGAAGATACGCAGTATTTT
CATSRDLLAGEDTQYF
>NA|NA|TRBV6-4|TRBJ2-3
TGTGCCAGCAGTGGACAGGCCACAGATACGCAGTATTTT
CASSGQATDTQYF
>NA|NA|TRBV6-1|TRBJ1-1
TGTGCCAGCAGTGGGGGTCAGCGCGGGGGTGAAGCTTTCTTT
CASSGGQRGGEAFF
>NA|few|TRBV4-1|TRBJ2-1
TGCGCCAGCAGCGGCGGGGACCGTAATGAGCAGTTCTTC
CASSGGDRNEQFF
>TRBD2|NA|TRBV11-2|TRBJ2-5
TGTGCCAGCAGCTTAGGTGGGACTAGCGGGAGCTTGGAGACCCAGTACTTC
CASSLGGTSGSLETQYF
>TRBD2|NA|TRBV7-3|TRBJ2-5
TGTGCCAGTTCCACGGCTGGCGGGAGTGAGACCCAGTACTTC
CASSTAGGSETQYF
>NA|once|TRBV5-1|TRBJ2-2
TGCGCCAGCAGCTTGACGGGGGCCGGGGAGCTGTTTTTT
CASSLTGAGELFF
>TRBD1|few|TRBV11-2|TRBJ2-7
TGTGCCAGCAGCTTATCTGGGACAGGGGGCATCTACGAGCAGTACTTC
CASSLSGTGGIYEQYF
>NA|NA|TRBV28|TRBJ1-5
TGTGCCAGCAGTTTAGGGGCTCAGCCCCAGCATTTT
CASSLGAQPQHF
>NA|NA|TRBV27|TRBJ1-1
TGTGCCAGCAGTCAGTTCGAGGGGGGGCACACTGAAGCTTTCTTT
CASSQFEGGHTEAFF
>NA|NA|TRBV19|TRBJ2-3
TGTGCCAGTAGTACACAGGAGACAGATACGCAGTATTTT
CASSTQETDTQYF
>NA|NA|TRBV28|TRBJ1-2
TGTGCCAGCAGTTTACAGGGTAACTATGGCTACACCTTC
CASSLQGNYGYTF
>TRBD1|NA|TRBV4-1|TRBJ1-2
TGCGCCAGCAGCCAAGGTCGGGCCAGGGGGCAATATGGCTACACCTTC
CASSQGRARGQYGYTF
>NA|NA|TRBV19|TRBJ2-5
TGTGCCAGTAGTCGGGCTAGCGACCAAGAGACCCAGTACTTC
CASSRASDQETQYF
>TRBD1|NA|TRBV10-3|TRBJ1-1
TGTGCCATCAGCATGACAGGGGGAGTGAACACTGAAGCTTTCTTT
CAISMTGGVNTEAFF
>TRBD1|NA|TRBV2|TRBJ2-4
TGTGCCAGCAGTGAGGGGGACAGCGGATTAGCCAAAAACATTCAGTACTTC
CASSEGDSGLAKNIQYF
>TRBD2|NA|TRBV7-3|TRBJ2-7
TGTGCCAGCAGCTTGACTAGCGGGACTGACTACGAGCAGTACTTC
CASSLTSGTDYEQYF
>TRBD1|NA|TRBV27|TRBJ1-2
TGTGCCAGCAGGACACAGGGGATTGACTATGGCTACACCTTC
CASRTQGIDYGYTF
>NA|NA|TRBV6-4|TRBJ2-3
TGTGCCAGCAGTGATCGGGAGTCCGATACGCAGTATTTT
CASSDRESDTQYF
>NA|NA|TRBV7-6|TRBJ1-1
TGTGCCAGCAGCCTACTCCGGGGGACTGAAGCTTTCTTT
CASSLLRGTEAFF
>TRBD2|NA|TRBV7-3|TRBJ2-1
TGTGCCAGCAGCTCCGGGACTAGCGGGACTTACAATGAGCAGTTCTTC
CASSSGTSGTYNEQFF
>NA|NA|TRBV5-4|TRBJ1-1
TGTGCCAGCAGCTTGACAGGACTGAACACTGAAGCTTTCTTT
CASSLTGLNTEAFF